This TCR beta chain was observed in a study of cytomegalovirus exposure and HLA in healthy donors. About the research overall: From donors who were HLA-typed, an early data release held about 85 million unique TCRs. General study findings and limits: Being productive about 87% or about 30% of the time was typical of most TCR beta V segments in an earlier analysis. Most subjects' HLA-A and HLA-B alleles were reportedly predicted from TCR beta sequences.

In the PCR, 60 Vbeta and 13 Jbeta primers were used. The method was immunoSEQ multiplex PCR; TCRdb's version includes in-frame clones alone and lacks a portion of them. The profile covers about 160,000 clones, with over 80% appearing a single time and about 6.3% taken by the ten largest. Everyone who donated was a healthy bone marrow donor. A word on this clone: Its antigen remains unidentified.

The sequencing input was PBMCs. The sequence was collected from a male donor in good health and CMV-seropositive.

The CDR3 here is CASSPGLAGGAYNEQFF. In nucleotides, the CDR3 is TGTGCCAGCAGCCCGGGACTAGCGGGAGGGGCCTACAATGAGCAGTTCTTC. The V gene is TRBV9, the J gene TRBJ2-1; TRBD2 matches 16 bases. Germline CDR1 is SGDLS and CDR2 is YYNGEE. The ends lost 4 bases at V and 2 bases at J; junction bases unmatched: 3. The CDR3 is 17 residues long.